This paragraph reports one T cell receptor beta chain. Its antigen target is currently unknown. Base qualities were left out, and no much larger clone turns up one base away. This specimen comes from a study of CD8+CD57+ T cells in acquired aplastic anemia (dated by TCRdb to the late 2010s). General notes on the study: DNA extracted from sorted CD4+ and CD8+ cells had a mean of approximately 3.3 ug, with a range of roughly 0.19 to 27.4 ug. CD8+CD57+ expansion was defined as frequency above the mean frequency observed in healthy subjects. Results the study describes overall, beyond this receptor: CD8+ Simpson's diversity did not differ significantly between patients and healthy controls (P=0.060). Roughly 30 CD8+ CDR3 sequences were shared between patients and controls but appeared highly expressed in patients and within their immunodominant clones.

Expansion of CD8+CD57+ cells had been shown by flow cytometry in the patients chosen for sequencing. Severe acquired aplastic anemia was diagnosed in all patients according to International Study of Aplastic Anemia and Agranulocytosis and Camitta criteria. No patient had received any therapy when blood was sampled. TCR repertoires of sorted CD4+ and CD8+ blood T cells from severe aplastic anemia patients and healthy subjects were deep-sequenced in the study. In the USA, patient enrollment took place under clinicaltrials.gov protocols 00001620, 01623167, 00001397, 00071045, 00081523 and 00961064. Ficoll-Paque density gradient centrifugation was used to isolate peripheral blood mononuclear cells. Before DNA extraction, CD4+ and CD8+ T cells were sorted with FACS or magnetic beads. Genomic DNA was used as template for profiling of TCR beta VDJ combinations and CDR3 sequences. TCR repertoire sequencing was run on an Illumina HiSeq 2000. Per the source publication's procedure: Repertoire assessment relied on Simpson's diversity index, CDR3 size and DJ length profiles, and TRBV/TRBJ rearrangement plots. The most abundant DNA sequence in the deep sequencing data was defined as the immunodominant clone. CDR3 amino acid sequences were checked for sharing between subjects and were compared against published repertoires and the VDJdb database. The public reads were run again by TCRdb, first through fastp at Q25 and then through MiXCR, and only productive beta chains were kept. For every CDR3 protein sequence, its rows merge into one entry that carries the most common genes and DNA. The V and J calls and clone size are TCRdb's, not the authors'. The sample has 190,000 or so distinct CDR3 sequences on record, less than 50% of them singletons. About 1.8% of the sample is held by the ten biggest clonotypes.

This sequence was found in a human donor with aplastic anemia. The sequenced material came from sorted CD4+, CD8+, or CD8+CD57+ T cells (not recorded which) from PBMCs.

The CDR3: CASSLDRVDYGYTF. DNA sequence: TGTGCCAGCAGTCTGGACAGGGTAGACTATGGCTACACCTTC. This chain joins TRBV12-3 or TRBV12-4 to TRBJ1-2; 8 bases in between match TRBD1. Relative to germline, V is missing 5 bases and J is missing 3 bases, with 5 bases of the junction outside any gene match. The CDR3 contains 14 residues, cysteine and phenylalanine counted. Of all the DNA, just the CDR3 is kept, 42 bases in frame from base 1.